This TCR beta chain was sequenced for a study of OX40 agonist ivuxolimab in advanced cancers. Measured with immunoSEQ multiplex PCR; TCRdb has only the in-frame clones, and not every one. Altogether about 13,000 clones are present, approximately 78% being singletons, with the ten largest covering roughly 45%. At baseline, cycle 4 day 1, and cycle 7 day 1, blood was sampled. Germline V lookup: CDR1 MDHEN, CDR2 SYDVKM. The CDR3 runs to 12 residues. V shed 1 base and J shed 9 bases, with 10 bases lying between them. The receptor was isolated from an adult with an advanced solid tumor such as melanoma, head and neck, liver or kidney cancer. This rearrangement joins TRBV28 to TRBJ2-7; tentative D call: TRBD1 (5 bases). The sample in question was CD4+ or CD8+ T cells sorted from blood, obtained in a trial of the OX40 agonist ivuxolimab. This chain's CDR3 is CASSLSAGWQYF. The CDR3 DNA follows: TGTGCCAGCAGTTTATCGGCAGGGTGGCAGTACTTC.